The 9 T cell receptor beta chains reported below all come from one sample, sequenced in a study of shared clonotypes between healthy human individuals. Assay: immunoSEQ multiplex PCR; the TCRdb copy retains only in-frame clones and omits some. Among about 2.4 million clones listed, roughly 92% were seen once. Sequenced sample: naive CD4+ T cells sorted from blood. The subset was: CD45RA+ positively selected. The receptors derive from a man in his late teens or twenties in good health.

This chain uses TRBV5-4 with TRBJ2-7; D might be TRBD1 (5 bases). The CDR3 is 12 amino acids. Trimming took 3 bases from V and 4 from J, leaving 8 bases between them. From germline, CDR1 is SGHNT and CDR2 YYREEE (reference sequence). CDR3 DNA: TGTGCCAGCAGCTACGACAGTTACGAGCAGTACTTC. This sequence encodes CASSYDSYEQYF.

V and J are TRBV5-1 and TRBJ2-7; 7 bases line up with TRBD2. J lost 2 bases, V lost 6 bases, and 2 bases had no gene match. In germline, CDR1 is SGHRS, CDR2 YFSETQ. This CDR3 is built from 12 residues. The CDR3 sequence: CASKAGTYEQYF. CDR3 DNA sequence: TGCGCCAGCAAAGCGGGGACCTACGAGCAGTACTTC. The full variable domain, rest sourced from reference TRBV5-1 and TRBJ2-7, is KAGVTQTPRYLIKTRGQQVTLSCSPISGHRSVSWYQQTPGQGLQFLFEYFSETQRNKGNFPGRFSGRQFSNSRSEMNVSTLELGDSALYLCASKAGTYEQYFGPGTRLTVT.

Only one count was recorded for this clone. V and J are TRBV19 and TRBJ1-5; D might be TRBD1 (5 bases). V dropped 8 bases and J dropped 2 bases, with 10 bases sitting between them. This CDR3 is built from 13 residues. Germline CDR1 is LNHDA and CDR2 is SQIVND (reference sequence). CDR3 loop: CASDSRGNQPQHF. The DNA for the CDR3 is TGTGCCAGTGACAGTCGAGGCAATCAGCCCCAGCATTTT.

The J gene is TRBJ1-2, the V gene TRBV5-1; D is unresolved. The CDR3 contains 13 residues. CDR1 is SGHRS, CDR2 YFSETQ, per germline. The V end was cut by 0 bases, the J end by 6 bases, with 9 bases between. The CDR3 nucleotides read TGCGCCAGCAGCTTGGCCGGGCCAAATGGCTACACCTTC. It encodes CASSLAGPNGYTF.

The CDR3 DNA reads as TGTGCCAGTACTCCCGAGACAGGGCACAATTCACCCCTCCACTTT. It encodes CASTPETGHNSPLHF. The chain carries TRBV19 and TRBJ1-6; 7 bases match TRBD1. The germline gives CDR1 LNHDA, CDR2 SQIVND (reference sequence). V was clipped by 7 bases and J by 7 bases; unmatched bases: 10. The CDR3 has 15 residues. The variable domain in full, with the rest retrieved from reference TRBV19 and TRBJ1-6, is DGGITQSPKYLFRKEGQNVTLSCEQNLNHDAMYWYRQDPGQGLRLIYYSQIVNDFQKGDIAEGYSVSREKKESFPLTVTSAQKNPTAFYLCASTPETGHNSPLHFGNGTRLTVT.

The chain links TRBV5-1 to TRBJ2-1, with 9 bases that match TRBD1. Per germline, CDR1 SGHRS and CDR2 YFSETQ. The CDR3 length is 14 residues. The junction had 9 bases not matched to a gene; V was cut back by 4 bases and J by 10 bases. The DNA of the CDR3 is TGCGCCAGCAGCCCGACCGGGACAGGGTACGAGCAGTTCTTC. Its protein product is CASSPTGTGYEQFF.

This chain links TRBV13 with TRBJ2-1; a weak D match, TRBD2 (5 bases). CDR1 and CDR2 (germline): PRHDT, FYEKMQ (reference sequence). The CDR3 covers 15 residues. Trimming shortened V by 1 base and J by 0 bases, and 7 bases separated the two germline ends. As DNA, the CDR3 is TGTGCCAGCAGCTTAGCGGGATCCTCCTACAATGAGCAGTTCTTC. Translating gives CASSLAGSSYNEQFF.

This chain connects TRBV2 to TRBJ1-2; the D is unclear. CDR3 length: 10 residues. Between the trimmed V and J ends, which lost 6 bases and 7 bases, there was a span of 6 bases. The germline gives CDR1 SNHLY, CDR2 FYNNEI. The chain's CDR3 is CASRGSGYTF. The CDR3 DNA is TGTGCCAGCAGGGGATCTGGCTACACCTTC.

The chain uses TRBV7-8 and TRBJ1-3; D remains unclear. V gave up 0 bases and J gave up 4 bases, with 13 bases separating them. CDR3 length: 16 residues. CDR1 and CDR2 (germline): SGHVS, FQNEAQ. CDR3 amino acids: CASSLAPQSLGNTIYF. CDR3 sequence (DNA): TGTGCCAGCAGCTTAGCGCCCCAGAGCTTAGGAAACACCATATATTTT.